The clone carrying this T cell receptor beta chain was recorded at least ten times. Trimming took 4 bases from V and 5 from J, leaving 14 bases between them. This CDR3 comprises 14 residues. Methods described previously were used for bulk TCR libraries, and listed TCR primers were applied. TCRdb reprocessed the PCR reads via MiXCR and lists one record per CDR3 protein. The table has over 600,000 distinct CDR3 sequences, just under 20% seen once; the top ten hold 0.85%. These data belong to a study of molecular identifiers for immune sequencing clone quantification. This TCR was sampled from a human donor in good health. Some libraries in this study had Jurkat cell RNA spiked in. Sequencing was performed on naive CD8+ T cells from blood, with Jurkat cell RNA spiked in. Subset specified: FACS-sorted CD8+CD4-CCR7+CD45RA+ naive T cells. This rearrangement joins TRBV12-3 or TRBV12-4 to TRBJ1-1; no clear D gene. The CDR3 nucleotides read TGTGCCAGCAGTTCGTTCTTTGGGCGGACTGAAGCTTTCTTT. Amino acids: CASSSFFGRTEAFF.